The entry that follows covers one TCR beta chain sequence. Its binding antigen is unknown. Within one base of it there is no much larger clone, and no base qualities were kept. The CDR3 regions of human TCRbeta chains were subjected to immunosequencing. The authors processed their data as follows. TCRs in the repertoires were compared against a reference library of SARS-CoV-2-specific TCRs that had been generated with the MIRA antigen-specificity platform. Breadth was defined as the fraction of unique TCRs that were SARS-CoV-2-associated. Depth was defined as the fraction of total T cells that were SARS-CoV-2-associated. Each spike-specific TCR was assigned to its reactive spike region and to a CD4 or CD8 class using the MIRA data. Log10-transformed breadth and depth values were compared by one-way ANOVA with Sidak's multiple comparisons tests. The immuneACCESS repertoire file appears here via TCRdb, limited to in-frame rearrangements. These files lack a portion of the clones; in checked studies, under half of the deficit traces to unresolved V genes, and the cause of the others is not known. V and J calls plus clone size are reproduced from that table; the DNA served to infer D and trimming. Present in this sample are fewer than 150,000 clones, nearly 95% of which were seen just once. The ten largest account for 0.9% to 0.95% of the sample.

This entry is derived from a study of T cell responses to AZD1222 COVID-19 vaccine (dated by TCRdb to 2020 to 2022). Background on the whole study: AZD1222 recipients whose second dose came at about 4 weeks and those whose second dose came at about 12 weeks were combined into one group, since spike-specific TCR depth and breadth did not differ between the two schedules. TCR sequencing was performed for 230 to 250 trial participants, of whom 200 to 220 were given two doses of AZD1222 and approximately 25 were given two doses of MenACWY control vaccine. Trial participants were enrolled by age into 18-55, 56-69 and 70-plus year subgroups, with around 150, 28 and 57 TCR-sequenced participants respectively.

V is shortened by 4 bases, J by 4 bases, and the region joining them spans 16 bases. From its cysteine to its phenylalanine, the CDR3 spans 16 amino acids. The only DNA kept is the CDR3, 48 bases in frame from the first base. Via the germline V gene, CDR1 is LGHNA and CDR2 YNFKEQ. General findings and caveats noted by the study authors: Reportedly, almost half of the unique spike-specific TCRs recognized epitopes lying outside the regions that are mutated in the B.1.351 and B.1.1.7 variants. The whole spike protein was spanned by vaccine-associated CD4 TCRs, and dominant responses were seen in regions 160-218 and 743-854. Participants were mostly white British and included more females than males, and it was suggested by the authors that clonal diversity may have been underestimated. In the small 56-69-year group, the increase in depth fell short of significance, most likely because of low power. No day 14 peak-response samples were available, so repertoires were characterized only after the peak T cell response. Conclusions about previously exposed vaccinees are limited, since just 5 to 7 AZD1222 recipients were seropositive for SARS-CoV-2 at baseline. A significant rise in spike-specific TCR breadth and depth was observed after two AZD1222 doses relative to day 0 and relative to MenACWY recipients.

In the paper's terms, the time point label means: baseline before first vaccination. Samples from vaccinated people were obtained from the UK trials COV001 and COV002, which included a single-blind randomized controlled phase 2/3 trial of AZD1222 (ChAdOx1 nCoV-19) in healthy adults. Trial participant PBMC samples were collected at day 0 and day 28 after the second dose for TCRbeta chain sequencing. This sequence originates from an adult in good health. The chain is assembled from TRBV4-2 and TRBJ1-4, with no reliable assignment of the D segment. This sample comprised peripheral blood, obtained on day 0 of AZD1222 vaccination. This receptor carries the CDR3 CASSRLGELGNEKLFF. The DNA is as follows: TGTGCCAGCAGCCGCCTCGGGGAGCTCGGTAATGAAAAACTGTTTTTT.